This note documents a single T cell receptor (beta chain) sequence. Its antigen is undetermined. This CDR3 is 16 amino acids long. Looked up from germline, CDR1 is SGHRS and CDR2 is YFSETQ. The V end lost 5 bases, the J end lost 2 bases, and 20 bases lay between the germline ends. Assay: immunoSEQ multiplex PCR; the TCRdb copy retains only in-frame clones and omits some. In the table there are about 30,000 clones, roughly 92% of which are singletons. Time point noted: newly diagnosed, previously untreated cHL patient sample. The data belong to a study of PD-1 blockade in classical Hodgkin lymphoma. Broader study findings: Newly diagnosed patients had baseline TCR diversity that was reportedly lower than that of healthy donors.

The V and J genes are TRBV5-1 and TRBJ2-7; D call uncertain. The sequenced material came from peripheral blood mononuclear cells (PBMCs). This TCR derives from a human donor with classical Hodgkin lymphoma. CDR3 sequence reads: CASSPSKGIRPYEQYF. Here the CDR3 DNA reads TGCGCCAGCAGTCCATCGAAAGGAATACGGCCCTACGAGCAGTACTTC.